A selection of T cell receptor beta chains follows, all from one sample in a study of T-cell reconstitution after alpha-beta-depleted transplantation in children. TCRdb used MiXCR to reprocess the PCR reads, holding one entry per CDR3 protein. The table records roughly 500,000 distinct CDR3 sequences, about 33% of them present only once. The sequenced sample was PBMCs from the stem cell graft donor, obtained from the stem cell graft. Receptors were obtained from a human donor who donated a stem cell graft to a child with aplastic anemia. Each CDR3 is given with its conserved first and last residue. Fields, in order: clone size, D gene, V gene, J gene, CDR3 DNA, CDR3 protein. D genes are given only for firm matches. The size of a clone is reported for some rows only, either as once, few or many, or as a class for expanded clones.

>NA|NA|TRBV10-3|TRBJ1-6
TGTGCCATCGGGTCCGGGCCTAATAATTCACCCCTCCACTTT
CAIGSGPNNSPLHF
>NA|TRBD1|TRBV15|TRBJ1-2
TGTGCCACCAGCGTTATCAGGGGGCAAACTGACTATGGCTACACCTTC
CATSVIRGQTDYGYTF
>NA|NA|TRBV9|TRBJ2-5
TGTGCCAGCAGCCCCCCGGATGGGGTTGGCGGCCAAGAGACCCAGTACTTC
CASSPPDGVGGQETQYF
>few|TRBD2|TRBV29-1|TRBJ2-3
TGCAGCGCCGAGGGACTAGCGAAAAGCACAGATACGCAGTATTTT
CSAEGLAKSTDTQYF
>many|TRBD2|TRBV6-1|TRBJ2-2
TGTGCCAGCGGGGTGGGGGGGGCGAACACCGGGGAGCTGTTTTTT
CASGVGGANTGELFF
>NA|NA|TRBV20-1|TRBJ1-5
TGCAGTGCCTGGGACCGGGTACAGCCCCAGCATTTT
CSAWDRVQPQHF
>NA|NA|TRBV9|TRBJ1-4
TGTGCCAGCAGCGTAGCTGGCACAACTAATGAAAAACTGTTTTTT
CASSVAGTTNEKLFF
>NA|NA|TRBV4-3|TRBJ2-2
TGCGCCAGCAGCCAAGCTATCCAAACCACCGGGGAGCTGTTTTTT
CASSQAIQTTGELFF
>few|TRBD1|TRBV7-8|TRBJ1-4
TGTGCCAGCAGCTCATGGGACAGGGCAGATCGCGAAAAACTGTTTTTT
CASSSWDRADREKLFF
>NA|NA|TRBV6-2/TRBV6-3|TRBJ2-3
TGTGCCAGCAGACACCATCAACGAACCCCGTCCACAGATACGCAGTATTTT
CASRHHQRTPSTDTQYF
>NA|NA|TRBV5-1|TRBJ1-1
TGCGCCAGCAGCTTGGTTGTGGTGCCGGACACTGAAGCTTTCTTT
CASSLVVVPDTEAFF
>NA|NA|TRBV7-9|TRBJ1-5
TGTGCCAGCAGCGCCCATTCGGGGCAGCCCCAGCATTTT
CASSAHSGQPQHF
>NA|TRBD2|TRBV7-2|TRBJ2-7
TGTGCCAGCAGCATACTAGCGGGGCTGCTTTCCTACGAGCAGTACTTC
CASSILAGLLSYEQYF
>NA|TRBD2|TRBV24-1|TRBJ2-1
TGTGCCACCAGTGATGCCGGGACTAGCGGTTACAATGAGCAGTTCTTC
CATSDAGTSGYNEQFF
>NA|TRBD2|TRBV20-1|TRBJ2-7
TGCAGTGCCGATCCCCCCCCGGGACTAGCGGGAGGCTCGCCCTACGAGCAGTACTTC
CSADPPPGLAGGSPYEQYF
>NA|NA|TRBV18|TRBJ2-5
TGTGCCAGCTCAGCCAGACAGGACGGGGGAGAGACCCAGTACTTC
CASSARQDGGETQYF
>NA|NA|TRBV7-2|TRBJ1-5
TGTGCCAGCAGCTTAGAGACAGTCTCACAGCCCCAGCATTTT
CASSLETVSQPQHF
>NA|TRBD1|TRBV18|TRBJ1-1
TGTGCCAGCTCACCTTCGGGACAGCTTGAAGCTTTCTTT
CASSPSGQLEAFF
>NA|TRBD2|TRBV5-1|TRBJ2-3
TGCGCCAGCAGCTTGCCGGGTCTAGCGGGTGCCCGGGAGGATACGCAGTATTTT
CASSLPGLAGAREDTQYF
>NA|NA|TRBV28|TRBJ2-4
TGTGCCAGCAGCTCATCCCAAGGGGGAAACATTCAGTACTTC
CASSSSQGGNIQYF
>few|NA|TRBV27|TRBJ2-7
TGTGCCAGCAGTTTACGGACACCATCCTACGAGCAGTACTTC
CASSLRTPSYEQYF
>NA|NA|TRBV7-2|TRBJ2-1
TGTGCCAGCAGCCAATCCCGGGTGCCCAATGAGCAGTTCTTC
CASSQSRVPNEQFF